This T cell receptor (beta chain) appears in the sequencing data of a study of technical replicates of blood from several donors. The method was immunoSEQ multiplex PCR; TCRdb's version includes in-frame clones alone and lacks a portion of them. The sample carries 70,000 to 80,000 clones, approximately 96% recorded once. Trimming cost V 3 bases and J 4 bases; bases outside gene matches: 12. Per the germline V gene, CDR1 is MDHEN and CDR2 is SYDVKM. The CDR3 is 17 residues long. This sequence was found in a human donor in good health. Sequences were obtained from T cells isolated from PBMCs. V is TRBV28 and J is TRBJ2-5, with 9 bases matching TRBD2. CDR3: CASSFSGSHRMTETQYF. The CDR3 nucleotides are TGTGCCAGCAGTTTTAGCGGGAGCCACCGGATGACAGAGACCCAGTACTTC.